Shown below are 21 T cell receptor beta chains from a single sample sequenced in a study of control samples from healthy donors and cancer patients. The repertoire was sequenced with immunoSEQ multiplex PCR; TCRdb's copy has only in-frame clones and lacks some. The profile shows about 130,000 clones, about 95% of them singletons. The sample taken for sequencing was blood. Receptors were obtained from a man aged 25 to 40 in good health.

This clone was recorded only once. The chain has TRBV3-1 (or the pseudogene TRBV3-2) and TRBJ1-4; D call uncertain. This CDR3 comprises 15 residues. V was trimmed by 0 bases and J by 3 bases, leaving 8 bases between them. From germline, CDR1 is LGHDT and CDR2 YNNKEL (reference sequence). The CDR3 DNA follows: TGTGCCAGCAGCCAAGATAGTTTGGCTAATGAAAAACTGTTTTTT. Protein sequence: CASSQDSLANEKLFF.

This chain's CDR3 is CASSQDRLRGETQYF. CDR3 nucleotide sequence: TGTGCCAGCAGTCAGGACAGACTGAGGGGAGAGACCCAGTACTTC. V and J are TRBV6-5 and TRBJ2-5, with a possible D match to TRBD1 (6 bases). V dropped 5 bases and J dropped 4 bases, with 17 bases sitting between them. The germline V gene has CDR1 MNHEY and CDR2 SVGAGI. The CDR3 runs to 15 residues.

This rearrangement joins TRBV4-1 to TRBJ2-7; possible D gene TRBD1, 6 bases. The CDR3 contains 18 residues. V lost 0 bases to trimming and J lost 2 bases, with 20 bases between them. Germline V CDR1 and CDR2: MGHRA, YSYEKL. CDR3 in DNA: TGCGCCAGCAGCCAAGAGGGTCCCGAGACAGGAGGAACCTACGAGCAGTACTTC. This codes for CASSQEGPETGGTYEQYF.

The CDR3 reads CASSTPPWGRVNTGELFF. CDR3 nucleotide sequence: TGTGCCAGTAGTACTCCCCCTTGGGGCAGAGTGAACACCGGGGAGCTGTTTTTT. The chain has TRBV19 and TRBJ2-2; TRBD1 might be the D (5 bases). Germline values: CDR1 LNHDA, CDR2 SQIVND (reference sequence). Trimming took 4 bases from V and 1 from J, leaving 19 bases between them. The CDR3 is 18 amino acids.

The gene calls are TRBV5-8 and TRBJ1-5; TRBD1 might be the D (6 bases). CDR3 size: 12 residues. The V end was cut by 1 base, the J end by 10 bases, with 9 bases between. Germline V gene lookup returns CDR1 SGHTS and CDR2 YDEGEE. The CDR3: CASSLNRVPQHF. Here the CDR3 DNA reads TGTGCCAGCAGCTTGAACAGGGTACCCCAGCATTTT.

In the case of this clone: Other DNA sequences from this sample encode an identical CDR3 as well. The J gene is TRBJ2-1, the V gene TRBV6-5; TRBD2 matches 10 bases. The ends lost 6 bases at V and 4 bases at J; junction bases unmatched: 6. In germline, CDR1 is MNHEY, CDR2 SVGAGI. The CDR3 is 15 residues long. CDR3 in DNA: TGTGCCAGCAGCTTAAGCGGGGGGGCTTACAATGAGCAGTTCTTC. It yields the protein CASSLSGGAYNEQFF.

The chain employs TRBV20-1 and TRBJ2-2; no firm D call. V lost 5 bases to trimming and J lost 7 bases, with 5 bases between them. The CDR3 extends over 10 amino acids. Germline V gene lookup returns CDR1 DFQATT and CDR2 SNEGSKA (reference sequence). In DNA, the CDR3 is TGCAGTGCTTTCGGCGGGGAGCTGTTTTTT. The encoded protein is CSAFGGELFF.

The gene calls are TRBV15 and TRBJ2-3; D remains unclear. The CDR3 is 13 residues long. Germline CDR1 reads LNHNV; CDR2 reads YYDKDF (reference sequence). With 0 bases removed from V and 7 bases from J, the gap between germline ends came to 8 bases. The CDR3 DNA follows: TGTGCCACCAGCAGAGATATAAGAAATACGCAGTATTTT. Amino acid sequence: CATSRDIRNTQYF.

The chain carries TRBV7-9 and TRBJ1-2, with 8 nucleotides matching TRBD1. Germline CDR1 SEHNR, CDR2 FQNEAQ (reference sequence). This CDR3 is 16 amino acids long. Trimming took 3 bases from V and 5 from J; bases not matched to a gene: 11. CDR3 protein: CASSFLGQVVLYGYTF. The CDR3 DNA reads TGTGCCAGCAGCTTTTTGGGACAGGTTGTTTTGTATGGCTACACCTTC.

The chain carries TRBV27 and TRBJ2-1; D perhaps matches TRBD2 (6 bases). Trimming cost V 9 bases and J 0 bases, with 9 bases left between them. Germline CDR1 MNHEY, CDR2 SMNVEV (reference sequence). The CDR3 has 13 residues. CDR3 bases: TGTGCCAGTAGCGGTAGCTCCTACAATGAGCAGTTCTTC. Translation: CASSGSSYNEQFF.

The chain carries TRBV18 and TRBJ2-6; tentative D call: TRBD2 (6 bases). V lost 2 bases and J lost 0, with 14 bases in between. Germline V CDR1 and CDR2: KGHSH, LQKENI. The CDR3 totals 18 residues. The CDR3 loop is CASSPVWDFSSGANVLTF. In DNA, the CDR3 is TGTGCCAGCTCACCAGTATGGGACTTCTCCTCTGGGGCCAACGTCCTGACTTTC.

This chain links TRBV5-4 with TRBJ1-2, with D possibly matching TRBD1 (6 bases). Trimming left V 1 base short and J 5 bases short, with 15 bases between. CDR1 and CDR2 from the germline V gene are SGHNT and YYREEE (reference sequence). The CDR3 spans 15 residues. Written as DNA, the CDR3 is TGTGCCAGCAGCTTGTTAGTGGACAGCCTTTATGGCTACACCTTC. Translated, it gives CASSLLVDSLYGYTF.

The chain couples TRBV19 to TRBJ1-5, with D maybe TRBD1 (5 bases). The CDR3 is 14 amino acids. V lost 8 bases to trimming and J lost 0 bases, with 11 bases between them. Germline CDR1 is LNHDA and CDR2 is SQIVND (reference sequence). The chain's CDR3 is CASSGRDSNQPQHF. The CDR3 DNA reads as TGTGCCAGTTCGGGCAGGGATAGCAATCAGCCCCAGCATTTT. Using reference TRBV19 and TRBJ1-5 for the parts outside the CDR3, the full variable domain is DGGITQSPKYLFRKEGQNVTLSCEQNLNHDAMYWYRQDPGQGLRLIYYSQIVNDFQKGDIAEGYSVSREKKESFPLTVTSAQKNPTAFYLCASSGRDSNQPQHFGDGTRLSIL.

This clone has a single count. V is TRBV19 and J is TRBJ2-6; D is unresolved. Germline-derived CDR1 and CDR2 are LNHDA and SQIVND (reference sequence). The CDR3 is 12 residues long. This CDR3 is CATTAGANVLTF. CDR3 DNA sequence: TGTGCTACTACCGCTGGGGCCAACGTCCTGACTTTC. Filled out from reference TRBV19 and TRBJ2-6, the complete variable domain reads DGGITQSPKYLFRKEGQNVTLSCEQNLNHDAMYWYRQDPGQGLRLIYYSQIVNDFQKGDIAEGYSVSREKKESFPLTVTSAQKNPTAFYLCATTAGANVLTFGAGSRLTVL.

This chain links TRBV5-1 with TRBJ2-5; TRBD2 matches 11 bases. V dropped 7 bases and J dropped 5; count of bases not matched to a gene: 13. The CDR3 is made up of 16 amino acids. Per germline, CDR1 SGHRS and CDR2 YFSETQ. The CDR3 nucleotides read TGCGCCAGCGCCATTAGCGGGGGGGCCGGTCGTGAGACCCAGTACTTC. Translating gives CASAISGGAGRETQYF.

The chain uses TRBV5-1 and TRBJ2-5, with no clear D. The CDR3 totals 13 residues. Germline assignment: CDR1 SGHRS and CDR2 YFSETQ. Between the trimmed V and J ends, which lost 4 bases and 0 bases, there was a span of 7 bases. As DNA, the CDR3 is TGCGCCAGCAGCCTCCTGGACCAAGAGACCCAGTACTTC. Translated, it gives CASSLLDQETQYF.

The V and J genes are TRBV6-2 or TRBV6-3 and TRBJ1-2, with 7 nucleotides matching TRBD1. CDR3 length equals 14 residues. V lost 2 bases, J lost 4 bases, and 4 bases stayed unmatched. Germline V CDR1 and CDR2: MNHEY, SVGEGT. The CDR3 here is CASSYQGDSYGYTF. The CDR3 nucleotides read TGTGCCAGCAGTTACCAGGGGGACTCCTATGGCTACACCTTC.

This chain joins TRBV27 and TRBJ2-7; D is uncertain. The CDR3 spans 18 residues. Trimming removed 6 bases from V and 4 bases from J, with 28 bases in between. Germline lookup yields CDR1 MNHEY and CDR2 SMNVEV (reference sequence). In nucleotides, the CDR3 is TGTGCCAGCAGCCCAACCCGCGGAGTGGGGTTCAGCTTATACGAGCAGTACTTC. This translates into CASSPTRGVGFSLYEQYF.

The chain's CDR3 is CASSWSRDEASYEQYF. As DNA, the CDR3 is TGTGCCAGCAGCTGGTCCCGGGACGAAGCTTCCTACGAGCAGTACTTC. The genes are TRBV7-6 and TRBJ2-7; perhaps D is TRBD1 or TRBD2 (5 bases each). Per the germline V gene, CDR1 is SGHVS and CDR2 is FNYEAQ. V lost 4 bases and J 1 base, leaving 17 bases between the germline ends. This CDR3 region has 16 residues.

The gene calls are TRBV12-3 or TRBV12-4 and TRBJ1-2, with a possible D match to TRBD1 (5 bases). The CDR3 has 13 residues. V lost 5 bases to trimming and J lost 5 bases, with 12 bases between them. Here the CDR3 reads CASSRGRVYGYTF. CDR3 nucleotides: TGTGCCAGCAGTAGGGGCAGGGTGTATGGCTACACCTTC.

This chain uses TRBV5-6 with TRBJ1-2; no clear D. Per the germline V gene, CDR1 is SGHDT and CDR2 is YYEEEE. V lost 5 bases and J lost 7, with 12 bases in between. The CDR3 spans 12 residues. CDR3: CASSGPSPGYTF. The CDR3 region has the DNA TGTGCCAGCAGTGGACCTTCTCCTGGCTACACCTTC.